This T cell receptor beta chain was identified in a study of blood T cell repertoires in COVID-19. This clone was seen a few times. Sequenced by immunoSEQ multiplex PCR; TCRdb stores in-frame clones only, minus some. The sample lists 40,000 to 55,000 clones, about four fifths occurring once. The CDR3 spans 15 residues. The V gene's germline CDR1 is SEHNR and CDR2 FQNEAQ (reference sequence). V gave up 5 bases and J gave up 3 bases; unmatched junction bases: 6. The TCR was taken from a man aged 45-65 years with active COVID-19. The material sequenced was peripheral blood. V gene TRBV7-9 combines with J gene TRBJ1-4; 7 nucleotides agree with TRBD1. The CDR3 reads CASSGYGTANEKLFF. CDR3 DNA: TGTGCCAGCAGCGGCTACGGGACAGCTAATGAAAAACTGTTTTTT.